This T cell receptor beta chain came from a study of shared clonotypes between healthy human individuals. This clone has just a few counts. What it recognizes is unknown. Whole-study findings and limits: All-four-donor shared clonotypes had higher generation probabilities than non-shared clonotypes did.

The CDR3 runs to 13 residues. Germline loops: CDR1 SGDLS, CDR2 YYNGEE. V shed 7 bases and J shed 3 bases, with 13 bases lying between them. Deep level was the assay's run setting. The material for each subset, its genomic DNA, was split evenly across several immunoSEQ plates. Sorted-subset replicate PCR reactions contained roughly 200 ng DNA, corresponding to around 30,000 T cell genomes. The protocol was immunoSEQ multiplex PCR, while the TCRdb copy is restricted to in-frame clones and leaves out a portion. The data show millions of clones, 90% to 95% seen once. This TCR came from a man aged 18 to 30 in good health. Some clones in this sample may be carry-over from other donors' samples. This chain links TRBV9 with TRBJ1-1; D is perhaps TRBD1 (5 bases). Material: naive CD4+ T cells from PBMCs. The subset: CD45RA+ positively selected. Written as DNA, the CDR3 is TGTGCCAGCGGCGGAATAGGGGACACTGAAGCTTTCTTT. Its protein is CASGGIGDTEAFF.